A single sample is the source of the 12 T cell receptor beta chains below, sequenced in a study of CD4 T cells in relation to SARS-CoV-2 and coronaviruses. Libraries were prepared by immunoSEQ multiplex PCR; TCRdb keeps only in-frame clonotypes and omits some of them. The sample shows about 36,000 clones, around 77% of them seen only once. Antigens of these TCRs are unknown. The material sequenced was memory CD4+ T cells from PBMCs, cultured in vitro. These receptors all come from an adult with COVID-19.

The rearrangement joins TRBV5-1 to TRBJ2-3; the D is unclear. Germline V gene lookup returns CDR1 SGHRS and CDR2 YFSETQ. The CDR3 is 14 amino acids. V lost 4 bases, J lost 1 base, and 10 bases lay in between. CDR3: CASSREIGTDTQYF. The CDR3 nucleotides read TGCGCCAGCAGCCGAGAGATTGGCACAGATACGCAGTATTTT.

The rearrangement links TRBV7-2 to TRBJ2-1; D unclear. Trimming took off 5 bases at V and 6 bases at J, with 8 bases between the two ends. Per the germline V gene, CDR1 is SGHTA and CDR2 is FQGNSA. The CDR3 runs to 12 residues. Written as DNA, the CDR3 is TGTGCCAGCAGCACGAATCGCAATGAGCAGTTCTTC. Protein product: CASSTNRNEQFF.

The rearrangement joins TRBV3-1 (or the pseudogene TRBV3-2) to TRBJ2-4; D is ambiguous. CDR3 length: 16 amino acids. Germline V gives CDR1 LGHDT, CDR2 YNNKEL (reference sequence). V shed 2 bases and J shed 0 bases, with 11 bases lying between them. The DNA of the CDR3 is TGTGCCAGCAGCCAAACCGTTCCGTTAGCCAAAAACATTCAGTACTTC. This gives the protein CASSQTVPLAKNIQYF.

V and J are TRBV25-1 and TRBJ1-1, with TRBD1 as a possible D gene (5 bases). Per the germline V gene, CDR1 is MGHDK and CDR2 is SYGVNS. V was cut by 5 bases and J by 3 bases, with 19 bases left in between. The CDR3 covers 16 residues. The CDR3 loop reads CASSHQAGTQYTEAFF. The CDR3 coding sequence is TGTGCCAGCAGTCACCAAGCCGGGACTCAGTACACTGAAGCTTTCTTT.

The chain recombines TRBV2 with TRBJ2-5; 14 bases match TRBD2. Germline V lookup: CDR1 SNHLY, CDR2 FYNNEI. The CDR3 extends over 18 amino acids. The V and J ends lost 7 bases and 0 bases, in that order; junction bases with no gene match: 10. The CDR3 loop reads CASTSQRLAGGYQETQYF. CDR3 coding DNA: TGTGCCAGCACCAGCCAGAGACTAGCGGGAGGGTACCAAGAGACCCAGTACTTC.

This clone was seen a handful of times. The chain is built from TRBV6-5 and TRBJ2-7; 9 bases match TRBD1. J was trimmed by 3 bases and V by 2 bases; bases with no gene match: 8. The V gene's germline CDR1 is MNHEY and CDR2 SVGAGI. This CDR3 region has 16 residues. The CDR3 loop reads CASSYRGQGFFYEQYF. The CDR3 DNA reads TGTGCCAGCAGTTACAGGGGACAGGGCTTTTTCTACGAGCAGTACTTC.

This chain uses TRBV6-1 with TRBJ2-1, with D possibly TRBD2 on 6 matching bases. With 2 bases removed from V and 1 base from J, the gap between germline ends came to 12 bases. Germline lookup yields CDR1 MNHNS and CDR2 SASEGT. The CDR3 runs 16 residues. CDR3 protein: CASSESTGVSYNEQFF. The CDR3 DNA follows: TGTGCCAGCAGTGAAAGCACGGGAGTATCCTACAATGAGCAGTTCTTC.

This clone was counted a few times. The rearrangement uses TRBV4-2 and TRBJ2-1, with 12 bases that match TRBD2. CDR1 is LGHNA, CDR2 YNFKEQ, per germline. The CDR3 has 15 residues. The V and J ends lost 2 bases and 10 bases, in that order; junction bases with no gene match: 6. CDR3 residues: CASSQLAGGTGEQFF. For the CDR3, the DNA is TGTGCCAGCAGCCAACTAGCGGGAGGGACTGGGGAGCAGTTCTTC.

The chain couples TRBV2 to TRBJ2-3; D ambiguous. CDR3 length: 14 residues. The germline CDR1 and CDR2 sequences are SNHLY and FYNNEI. V was pared by 6 bases and J by 0 bases, with 10 bases between. The CDR3 DNA is TGTGCCAGCAGCCCGAGGATGAGCACAGATACGCAGTATTTT. It codes for CASSPRMSTDTQYF. Variable domain in full (rest from reference TRBV2 and TRBJ2-3): EPEVTQTPSHQVTQMGQEVILRCVPISNHLYFYWYRQILGQKVEFLVSFYNNEISEKSEIFDDQFSVERPDGSNFTLKIRSTKLEDSAMYFCASSPRMSTDTQYFGPGTRLTVL.

The CDR3 bases are TGTGCCAGCAGTGTCCAGGACAGTGTGTGGTACGAGCAGTACTTC. It codes for CASSVQDSVWYEQYF. J is TRBJ2-7 and V is TRBV2; a weak D match, TRBD1 (6 bases). Trimming took off 4 bases at V and 4 bases at J, with 17 bases between the two ends. The CDR3 extends over 15 amino acids. Germline CDR1 and CDR2: SNHLY and FYNNEI.

V gene TRBV6-1 combines with J gene TRBJ2-5, with 8 positions matching TRBD2. Per the germline V gene, CDR1 is MNHNS and CDR2 is SASEGT. V dropped 3 bases and J dropped 2; count of bases not matched to a gene: 8. The CDR3 is 16 residues long. The CDR3 sequence is CASSDWGGRTQETQYF. The CDR3 bases are TGTGCCAGCAGTGACTGGGGCGGGAGGACACAAGAGACCCAGTACTTC.

CDR3 DNA: TGTGCCAGCAGCTTAGCCGGCCGACCCACAGATACGCAGTATTTT. Protein product: CASSLAGRPTDTQYF. The rearrangement links TRBV7-9 to TRBJ2-3, with D uncertain. There are 15 residues in the CDR3. The germline V and J ends were trimmed by 0 bases and 2 bases, with 9 bases remaining between them. In germline, CDR1 is SEHNR, CDR2 FQNEAQ (reference sequence).